Listed here is a single T cell receptor (beta chain). The sample comes from a study of cytomegalovirus exposure and HLA in healthy donors. Study at large: The study placed about 81% of its 350 to 450 genotyped donors in the Caucasian-associated ancestry cluster.

Primers for the PCR totalled 60 Vbeta and 13 Jbeta. This table comes from immunoSEQ multiplex PCR, and its TCRdb copy is limited to in-frame clones, with some not included. The sample has around 95,000 clones; 82% are singletons. Germline V gene data show CDR1 as MRHNA and CDR2 as SNTAGT. V was shortened by 3 bases and J by 2 bases, with 11 bases between the two germline ends. The CDR3 runs 15 residues. The chain carries TRBV6-4 and TRBJ2-1; D possibly corresponds to TRBD1 (5 bases). The receptor comes from a man aged 30-40 years in good health and CMV-seropositive. Sequencing was performed on PBMCs. CDR3 amino acids: CASSEIGHPYNEQFF. The CDR3 nucleotides read TGTGCCAGCAGTGAGATCGGACACCCCTACAATGAGCAGTTCTTC.